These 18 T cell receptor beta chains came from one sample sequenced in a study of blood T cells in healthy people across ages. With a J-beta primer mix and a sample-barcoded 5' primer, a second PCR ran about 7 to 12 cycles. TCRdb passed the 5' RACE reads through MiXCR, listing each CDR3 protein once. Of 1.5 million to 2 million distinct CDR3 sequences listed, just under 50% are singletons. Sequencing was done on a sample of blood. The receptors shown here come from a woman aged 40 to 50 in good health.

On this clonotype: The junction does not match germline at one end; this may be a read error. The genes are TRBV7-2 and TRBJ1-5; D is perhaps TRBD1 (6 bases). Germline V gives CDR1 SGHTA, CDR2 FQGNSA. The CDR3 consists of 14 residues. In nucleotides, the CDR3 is TGTGCCAGCAACTTAGGACAGTTCAATCAGCCCCAGCATTTT. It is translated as CASNLGQFNQPQHF.

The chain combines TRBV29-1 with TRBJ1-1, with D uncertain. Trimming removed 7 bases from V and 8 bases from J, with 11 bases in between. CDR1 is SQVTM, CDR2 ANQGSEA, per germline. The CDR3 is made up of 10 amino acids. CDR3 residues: CSAGLKEAFF. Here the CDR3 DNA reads TGCAGCGCAGGCCTAAAAGAAGCTTTCTTT.

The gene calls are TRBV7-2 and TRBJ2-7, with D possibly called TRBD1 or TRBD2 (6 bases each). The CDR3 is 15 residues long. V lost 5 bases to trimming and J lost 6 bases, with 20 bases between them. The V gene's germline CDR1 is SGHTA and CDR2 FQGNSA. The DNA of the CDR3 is TGTGCCAGCAGCGTATATGGTGGCGGGACAAGCGAGCAGTACTTC. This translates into CASSVYGGGTSEQYF.

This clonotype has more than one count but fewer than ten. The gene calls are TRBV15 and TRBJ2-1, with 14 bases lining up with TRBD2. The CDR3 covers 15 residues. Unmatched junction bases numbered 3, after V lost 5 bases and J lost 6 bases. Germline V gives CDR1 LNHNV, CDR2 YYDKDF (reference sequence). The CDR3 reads CATSRTSGGPNEQFF. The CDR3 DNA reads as TGTGCCACCAGCCGGACTAGCGGGGGGCCCAATGAGCAGTTCTTC.

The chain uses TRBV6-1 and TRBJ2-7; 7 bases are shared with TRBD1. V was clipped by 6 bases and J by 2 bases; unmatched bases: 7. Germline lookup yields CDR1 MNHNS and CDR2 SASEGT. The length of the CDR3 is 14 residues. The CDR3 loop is CASRRGDRAYEQYF. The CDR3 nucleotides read TGTGCCAGCAGGAGGGGTGACAGGGCCTACGAGCAGTACTTC.

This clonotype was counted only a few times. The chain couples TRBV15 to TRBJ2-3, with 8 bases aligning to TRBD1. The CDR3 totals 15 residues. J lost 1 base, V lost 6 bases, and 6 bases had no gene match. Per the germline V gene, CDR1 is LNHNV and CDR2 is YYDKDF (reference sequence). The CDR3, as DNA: TGTGCCACCAGTCCGACAGGGGAGCGCACAGATACGCAGTATTTT. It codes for CATSPTGERTDTQYF.

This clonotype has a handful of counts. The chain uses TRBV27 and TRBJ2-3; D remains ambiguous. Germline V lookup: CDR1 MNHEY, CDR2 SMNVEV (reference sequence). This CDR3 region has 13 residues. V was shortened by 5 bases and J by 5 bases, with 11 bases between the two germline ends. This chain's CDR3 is CASSPISEDTQYF. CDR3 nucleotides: TGTGCCAGCAGTCCTATCTCGGAAGATACGCAGTATTTT.

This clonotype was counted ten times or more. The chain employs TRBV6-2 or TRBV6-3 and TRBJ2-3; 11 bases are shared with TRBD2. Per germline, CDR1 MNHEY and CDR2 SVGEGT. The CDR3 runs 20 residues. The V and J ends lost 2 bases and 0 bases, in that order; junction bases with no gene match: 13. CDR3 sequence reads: CASSYSPGTSGSFSTDTQYF. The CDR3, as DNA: TGTGCCAGCAGTTACAGTCCCGGGACTAGCGGTTCATTCAGCACAGATACGCAGTATTTT.

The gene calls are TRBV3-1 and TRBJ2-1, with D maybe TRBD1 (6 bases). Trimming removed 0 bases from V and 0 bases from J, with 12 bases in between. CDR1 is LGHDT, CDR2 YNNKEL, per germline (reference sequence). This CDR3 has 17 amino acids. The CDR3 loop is CASSQDRWDISYNEQFF. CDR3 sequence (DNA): TGTGCCAGCAGCCAAGATAGGTGGGACATCTCCTACAATGAGCAGTTCTTC.

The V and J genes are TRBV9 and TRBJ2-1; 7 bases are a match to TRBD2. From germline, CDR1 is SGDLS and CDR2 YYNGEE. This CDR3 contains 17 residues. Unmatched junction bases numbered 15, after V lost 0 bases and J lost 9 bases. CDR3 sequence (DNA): TGTGCCAGCAGCGTAGAATATCGGGAGGCTTCATATGGTGAGCAGTTCTTC. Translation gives CASSVEYREASYGEQFF.

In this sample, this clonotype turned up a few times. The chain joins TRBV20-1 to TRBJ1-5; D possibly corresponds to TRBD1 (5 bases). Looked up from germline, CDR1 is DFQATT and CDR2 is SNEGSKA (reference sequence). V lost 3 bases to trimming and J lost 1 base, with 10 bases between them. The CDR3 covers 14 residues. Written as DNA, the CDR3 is TGCAGTGCTAGGGGTGACAGCAGCAATCAGCCCCAGCATTTT. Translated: CSARGDSSNQPQHF.

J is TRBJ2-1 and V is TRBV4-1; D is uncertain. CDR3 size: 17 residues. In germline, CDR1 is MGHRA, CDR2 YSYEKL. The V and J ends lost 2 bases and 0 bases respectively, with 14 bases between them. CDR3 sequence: CASSQIPGQSSYNEQFF. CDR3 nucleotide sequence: TGCGCCAGCAGCCAAATTCCGGGCCAGAGCTCCTACAATGAGCAGTTCTTC.

DNA for the CDR3: TGCGCCAGCAGCCCGGGACACCTGAGCTCCTACAATGAGCAGTTCTTC. It specifies CASSPGHLSSYNEQFF. V is TRBV5-1 and J is TRBJ2-1, with a possible D match to TRBD1 (6 bases). Trimming removed 4 bases from V and 0 bases from J, with 14 bases in between. Germline V lookup: CDR1 SGHRS, CDR2 YFSETQ. The CDR3 covers 16 residues.

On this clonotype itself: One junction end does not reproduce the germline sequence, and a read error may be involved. The CDR3 nucleotides read TGTGCCAGTAGTATAGACCATAACTCCTACAATGAGCAGTTCTTT. It specifies CASSIDHNSYNEQFF. The chain carries TRBV19 and TRBJ2-1; D gene uncertain. Germline V gene lookup returns CDR1 LNHDA and CDR2 SQIVND (reference sequence). This CDR3 is built from 15 residues.

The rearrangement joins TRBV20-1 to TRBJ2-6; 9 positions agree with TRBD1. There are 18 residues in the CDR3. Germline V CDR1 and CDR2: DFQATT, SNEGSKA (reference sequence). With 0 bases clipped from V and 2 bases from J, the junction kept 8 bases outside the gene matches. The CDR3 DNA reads TGCAGTGCTAGAGATTCTGGGACAGGGCACACTGGGGCCAACGTCCTGACTTTC. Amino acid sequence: CSARDSGTGHTGANVLTF.

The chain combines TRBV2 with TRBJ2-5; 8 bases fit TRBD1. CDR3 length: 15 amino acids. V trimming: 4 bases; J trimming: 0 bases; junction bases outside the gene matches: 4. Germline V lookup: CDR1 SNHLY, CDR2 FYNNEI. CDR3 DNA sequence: TGTGCCAGCAGTGCTGACAGGGGAAACCAAGAGACCCAGTACTTC. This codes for CASSADRGNQETQYF. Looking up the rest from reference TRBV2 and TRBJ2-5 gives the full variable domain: EPEVTQTPSHQVTQMGQEVILRCVPISNHLYFYWYRQILGQKVEFLVSFYNNEISEKSEIFDDQFSVERPDGSNFTLKIRSTKLEDSAMYFCASSADRGNQETQYFGPGTRLLVL.

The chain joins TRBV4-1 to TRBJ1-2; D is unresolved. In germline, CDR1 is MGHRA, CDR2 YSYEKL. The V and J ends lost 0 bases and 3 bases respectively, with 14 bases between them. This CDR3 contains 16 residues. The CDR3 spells CASSQDGLPGDYGYTF. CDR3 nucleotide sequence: TGCGCCAGCAGCCAAGATGGCCTGCCAGGAGACTATGGCTACACCTTC.

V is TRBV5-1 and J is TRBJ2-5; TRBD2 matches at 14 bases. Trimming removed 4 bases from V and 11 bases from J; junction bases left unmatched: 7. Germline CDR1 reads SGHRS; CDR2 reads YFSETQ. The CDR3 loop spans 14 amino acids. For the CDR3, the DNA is TGCGCCAGCAGCAAGACTAGCGGGGGGGCCGTGCAGTACTTC. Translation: CASSKTSGGAVQYF.